This T cell receptor (beta chain) was retrieved from a study of blood T cell repertoires in COVID-19. Study details: COVID-19 samples collected from the United States, Italy and Spain covered acute and convalescent phases. Nucleic acid was either cDNA or gDNA, and it came from T cells, B-cell-depleted T cells, or PBMCs.

CDR1 is DFQATT and CDR2 is SNEGSKA in the germline V gene (reference sequence). The CDR3 runs to 13 residues. V lost 3 bases to trimming and J lost 4 bases, with 9 bases between them. Per the original methods: Cell counts per sample came from amplifying reference gene primers. Sequenced by immunoSEQ multiplex PCR; TCRdb stores in-frame clones only, minus some. The V and J calls and clone size are taken from that table; D and trimming were inferred from the DNA. Counted here are 250,000 to 300,000 clones, about four fifths occurring once; the ten biggest clones make up approximately 5.3%. The TCR originated in an older man with acute or convalescent COVID-19. The gene calls are TRBV20-1 and TRBJ1-4, with a weak D call TRBD1 (5 bases). Sequenced sample: peripheral blood. The DNA of the CDR3 is TGCAGTGCTAGTGAACAGGTTAATGAAAAACTGTTTTTT. Translated: CSASEQVNEKLFF.